The T cell receptor (beta chain) under discussion was sequenced for a study of T cell responses to AZD1222 COVID-19 vaccine. Findings and caveats of the study: Spike-wide vaccine-associated CD4 TCRs dominated at 160-218 and 743-854. Donors skewed white British and female; clonal diversity was possibly underestimated.

V was clipped by 8 bases and J by 3 bases; unmatched bases: 8. Germline values: CDR1 MRHNA, CDR2 SNTAGT. CDR3 length equals 14 residues. Profiled with immunoSEQ multiplex PCR; TCRdb holds only in-frame clones, not every one. There are about 110,000 clones in the sample; about 90% occur only once, and 5.5% to 8.5% lies in the top ten. In regard to this clone: The antigen is undetermined.

The material sequenced was peripheral blood, taken on day 0 of AZD1222 vaccination. The rearrangement uses TRBV6-4 and TRBJ2-7; TRBD1 aligns across 9 bases. The clonotype comes from an adult in good health. The CDR3 loop is CASEIRDRVYEQYF. The CDR3 DNA sequence: TGTGCCAGCGAGATCCGGGACAGGGTCTACGAGCAGTACTTC.